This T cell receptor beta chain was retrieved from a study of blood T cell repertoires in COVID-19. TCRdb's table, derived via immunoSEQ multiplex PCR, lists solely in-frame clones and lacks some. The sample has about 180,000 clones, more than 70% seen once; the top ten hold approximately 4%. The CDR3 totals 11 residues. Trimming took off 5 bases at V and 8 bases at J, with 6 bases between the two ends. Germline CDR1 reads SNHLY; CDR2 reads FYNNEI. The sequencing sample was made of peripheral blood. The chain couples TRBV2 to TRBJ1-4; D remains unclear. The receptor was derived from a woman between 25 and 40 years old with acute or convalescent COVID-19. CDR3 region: CASSYSEKLFF. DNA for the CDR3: TGTGCCAGCAGTTACAGCGAAAAACTGTTTTTT.